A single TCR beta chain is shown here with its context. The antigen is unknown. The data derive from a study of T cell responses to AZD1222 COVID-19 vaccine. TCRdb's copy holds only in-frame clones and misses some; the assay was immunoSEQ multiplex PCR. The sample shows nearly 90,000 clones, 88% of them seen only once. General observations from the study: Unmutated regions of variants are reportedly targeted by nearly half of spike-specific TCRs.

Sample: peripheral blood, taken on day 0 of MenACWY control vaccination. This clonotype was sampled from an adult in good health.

CDR3: CASSLVRGQGELFF. For the CDR3, the DNA is TGTGCCAGCAGCCTTGTCCGAGGACAGGGGGAGCTGTTTTTT. The chain recombines TRBV3-1 (or the pseudogene TRBV3-2) with TRBJ2-2; D is perhaps TRBD1 (6 bases). Per germline, CDR1 LGHDT and CDR2 YNNKEL (reference sequence). The length of the CDR3 is 14 residues. Trimming cost V 4 bases and J 8 bases, with 14 bases left between them.